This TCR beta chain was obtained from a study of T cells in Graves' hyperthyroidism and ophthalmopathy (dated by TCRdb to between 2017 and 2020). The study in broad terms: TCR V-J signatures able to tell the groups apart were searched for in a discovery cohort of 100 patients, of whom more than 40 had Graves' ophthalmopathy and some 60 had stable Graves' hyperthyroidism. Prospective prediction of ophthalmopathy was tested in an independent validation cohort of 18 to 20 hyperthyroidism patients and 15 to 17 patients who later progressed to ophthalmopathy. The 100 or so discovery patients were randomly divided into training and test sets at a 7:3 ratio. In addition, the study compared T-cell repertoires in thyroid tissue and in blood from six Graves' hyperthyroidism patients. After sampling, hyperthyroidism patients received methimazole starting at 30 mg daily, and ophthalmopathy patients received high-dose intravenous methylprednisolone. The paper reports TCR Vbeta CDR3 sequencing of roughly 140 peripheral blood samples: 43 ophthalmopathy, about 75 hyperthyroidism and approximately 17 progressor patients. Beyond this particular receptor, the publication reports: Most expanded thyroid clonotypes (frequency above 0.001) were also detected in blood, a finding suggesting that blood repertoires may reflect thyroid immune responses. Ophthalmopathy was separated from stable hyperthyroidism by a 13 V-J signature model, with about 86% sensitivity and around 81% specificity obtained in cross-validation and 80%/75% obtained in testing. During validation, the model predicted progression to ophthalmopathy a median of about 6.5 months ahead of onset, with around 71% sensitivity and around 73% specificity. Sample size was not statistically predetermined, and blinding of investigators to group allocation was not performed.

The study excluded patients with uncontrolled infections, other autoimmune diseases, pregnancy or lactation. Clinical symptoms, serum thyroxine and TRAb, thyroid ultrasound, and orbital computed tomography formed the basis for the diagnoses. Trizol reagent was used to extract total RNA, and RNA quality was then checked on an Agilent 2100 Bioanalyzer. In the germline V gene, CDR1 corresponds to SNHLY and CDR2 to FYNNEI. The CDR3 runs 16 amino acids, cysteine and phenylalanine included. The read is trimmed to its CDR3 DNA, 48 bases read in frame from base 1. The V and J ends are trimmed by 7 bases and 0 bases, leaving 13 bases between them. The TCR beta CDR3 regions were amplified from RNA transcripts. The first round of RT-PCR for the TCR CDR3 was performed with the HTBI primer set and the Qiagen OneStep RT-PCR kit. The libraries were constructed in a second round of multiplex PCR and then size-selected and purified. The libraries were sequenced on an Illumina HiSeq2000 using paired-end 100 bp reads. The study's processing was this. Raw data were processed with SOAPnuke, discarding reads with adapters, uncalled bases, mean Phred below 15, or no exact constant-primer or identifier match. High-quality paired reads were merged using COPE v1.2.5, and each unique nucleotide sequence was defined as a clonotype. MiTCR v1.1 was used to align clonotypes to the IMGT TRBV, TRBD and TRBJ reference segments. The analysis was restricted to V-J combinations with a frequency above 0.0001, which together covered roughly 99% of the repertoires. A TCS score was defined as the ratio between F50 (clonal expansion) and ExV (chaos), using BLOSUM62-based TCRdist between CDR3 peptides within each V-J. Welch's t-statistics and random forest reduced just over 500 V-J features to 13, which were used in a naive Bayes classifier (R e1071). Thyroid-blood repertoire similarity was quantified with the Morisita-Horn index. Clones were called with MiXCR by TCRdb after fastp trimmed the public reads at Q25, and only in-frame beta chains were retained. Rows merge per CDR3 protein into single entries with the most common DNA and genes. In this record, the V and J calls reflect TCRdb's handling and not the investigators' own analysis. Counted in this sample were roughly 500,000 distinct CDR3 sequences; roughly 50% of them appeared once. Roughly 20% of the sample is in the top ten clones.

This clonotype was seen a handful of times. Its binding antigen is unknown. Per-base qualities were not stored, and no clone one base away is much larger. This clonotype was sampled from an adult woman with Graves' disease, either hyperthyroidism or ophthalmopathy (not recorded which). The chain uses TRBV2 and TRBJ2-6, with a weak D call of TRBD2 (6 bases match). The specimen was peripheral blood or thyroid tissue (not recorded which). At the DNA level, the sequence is TGTGCCAGCACGGGAGACTTAAGCTCTGGGGCCAACGTCCTGACTTTC. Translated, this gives CASTGDLSSGANVLTF.